One and the same sample provided the 6 T cell receptor beta chains below, sequenced in a study of T cell changes during pregnancy in multiple sclerosis. Profiling relied on immunoSEQ multiplex PCR, and the TCRdb table lists in-frame clones only, not all of them. This sample carries just under 35,000 clones, approximately 91% of them seen once, and the ten largest clones take 3.5% to 5.5%. Sequencing was performed on peripheral blood, taken in the second trimester of pregnancy. These receptors all stem from a female donor in good health, enrolled as a control in a pregnancy study.

The chain joins TRBV5-1 to TRBJ1-4; a possible D gene is TRBD1 (5 bases). Trimming took 4 bases from V and 2 from J, leaving 12 bases between them. Germline CDR1 reads SGHRS; CDR2 reads YFSETQ. The CDR3 consists of 15 residues. CDR3 in amino acids: CASSPGIGTNEKLFF. CDR3 nucleotides: TGCGCCAGCAGCCCAGGGATAGGGACTAATGAAAAACTGTTTTTT.

The V and J genes are TRBV9 and TRBJ1-3, with D tentatively TRBD1 (6 bases). Germline V gives CDR1 SGDLS, CDR2 YYNGEE. The CDR3 sequence is 16 residues long. V lost 3 bases and J 2 bases, leaving 15 bases between the germline ends. CDR3 amino acids: CASSASGTKAGNTIYF. Here the CDR3 DNA reads TGTGCCAGCAGCGCCTCCGGGACAAAAGCTGGAAACACCATATATTTT.

The gene calls are TRBV7-2 and TRBJ1-3; TRBD1 might be the D (6 bases). V was clipped by 10 bases and J by 4 bases, with 23 bases between them. CDR3 length: 16 amino acids. Germline assignment: CDR1 SGHTA and CDR2 FQGNSA. The CDR3 reads CATKPRGTSPGNTIYF. The CDR3 DNA sequence: TGTGCCACCAAGCCTCGAGGGACATCGCCAGGAAACACCATATATTTT.

The CDR3 loop is CASSEGTGGSYEQYF. Written as DNA, the CDR3 is TGTGCCAGCAGTGAGGGGACAGGGGGCTCATACGAGCAGTACTTC. The gene calls are TRBV6-1 and TRBJ2-7, with 12 positions matching TRBD1. Germline V gene lookup returns CDR1 MNHNS and CDR2 SASEGT. The CDR3 totals 15 residues. J lost 4 bases, V lost 3 bases, and 4 bases had no gene match.

This chain joins TRBV28 and TRBJ2-2; TRBD2 matches 8 bases. Germline assignment: CDR1 MDHEN and CDR2 SYDVKM. CDR3 length equals 15 residues. The junction had 9 bases not matched to a gene; V was cut back by 5 bases and J by 7 bases. CDR3 amino acids: CASSRLAPEYGELFF. The CDR3, as DNA: TGTGCCAGCAGTCGACTAGCGCCAGAGTACGGGGAGCTGTTTTTT.

The J gene is TRBJ2-3, the V gene TRBV19; D ambiguous. CDR1 is LNHDA and CDR2 is SQIVND in the germline V gene (reference sequence). V lost 3 bases to trimming and J lost 2 bases, with 12 bases between them. The CDR3 runs to 15 residues. The DNA of the CDR3 is TGTGCCAGTAGTATCGGCCTAGGAAACACAGATACGCAGTATTTT. It specifies CASSIGLGNTDTQYF.